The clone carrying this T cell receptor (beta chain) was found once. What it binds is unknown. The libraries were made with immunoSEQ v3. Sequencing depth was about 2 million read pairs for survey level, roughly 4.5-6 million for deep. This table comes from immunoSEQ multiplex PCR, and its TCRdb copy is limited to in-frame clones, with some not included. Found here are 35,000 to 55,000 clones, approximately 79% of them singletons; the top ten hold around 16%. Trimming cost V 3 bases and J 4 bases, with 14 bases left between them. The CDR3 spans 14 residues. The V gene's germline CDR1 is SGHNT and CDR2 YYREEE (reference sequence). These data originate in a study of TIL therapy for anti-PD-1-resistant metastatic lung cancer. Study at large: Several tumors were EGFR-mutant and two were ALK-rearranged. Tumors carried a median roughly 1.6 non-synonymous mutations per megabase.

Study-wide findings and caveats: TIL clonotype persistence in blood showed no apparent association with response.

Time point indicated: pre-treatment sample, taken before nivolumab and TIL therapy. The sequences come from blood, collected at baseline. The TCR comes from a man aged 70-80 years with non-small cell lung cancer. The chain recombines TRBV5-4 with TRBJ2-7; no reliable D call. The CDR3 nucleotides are TGTGCCAGCAGCTGGGAAGACAAGCCTTACGAGCAGTACTTC. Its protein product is CASSWEDKPYEQYF.